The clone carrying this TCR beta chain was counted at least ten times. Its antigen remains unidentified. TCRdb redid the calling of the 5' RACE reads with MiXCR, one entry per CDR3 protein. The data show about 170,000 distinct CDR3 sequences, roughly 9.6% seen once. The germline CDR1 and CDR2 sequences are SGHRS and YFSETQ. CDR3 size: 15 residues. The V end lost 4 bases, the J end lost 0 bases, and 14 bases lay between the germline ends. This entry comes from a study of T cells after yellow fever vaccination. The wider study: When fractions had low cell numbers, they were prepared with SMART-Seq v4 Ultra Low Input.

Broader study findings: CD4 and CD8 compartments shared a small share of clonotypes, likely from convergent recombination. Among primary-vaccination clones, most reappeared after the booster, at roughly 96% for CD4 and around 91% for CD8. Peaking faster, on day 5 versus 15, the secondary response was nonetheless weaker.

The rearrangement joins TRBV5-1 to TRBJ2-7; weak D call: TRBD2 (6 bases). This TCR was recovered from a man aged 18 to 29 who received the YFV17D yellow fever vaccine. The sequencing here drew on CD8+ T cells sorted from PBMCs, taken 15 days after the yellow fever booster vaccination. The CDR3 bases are TGCGCCAGCAGCCTCCGGGACTCCCGCTCCTACGAGCAGTACTTC. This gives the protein CASSLRDSRSYEQYF.